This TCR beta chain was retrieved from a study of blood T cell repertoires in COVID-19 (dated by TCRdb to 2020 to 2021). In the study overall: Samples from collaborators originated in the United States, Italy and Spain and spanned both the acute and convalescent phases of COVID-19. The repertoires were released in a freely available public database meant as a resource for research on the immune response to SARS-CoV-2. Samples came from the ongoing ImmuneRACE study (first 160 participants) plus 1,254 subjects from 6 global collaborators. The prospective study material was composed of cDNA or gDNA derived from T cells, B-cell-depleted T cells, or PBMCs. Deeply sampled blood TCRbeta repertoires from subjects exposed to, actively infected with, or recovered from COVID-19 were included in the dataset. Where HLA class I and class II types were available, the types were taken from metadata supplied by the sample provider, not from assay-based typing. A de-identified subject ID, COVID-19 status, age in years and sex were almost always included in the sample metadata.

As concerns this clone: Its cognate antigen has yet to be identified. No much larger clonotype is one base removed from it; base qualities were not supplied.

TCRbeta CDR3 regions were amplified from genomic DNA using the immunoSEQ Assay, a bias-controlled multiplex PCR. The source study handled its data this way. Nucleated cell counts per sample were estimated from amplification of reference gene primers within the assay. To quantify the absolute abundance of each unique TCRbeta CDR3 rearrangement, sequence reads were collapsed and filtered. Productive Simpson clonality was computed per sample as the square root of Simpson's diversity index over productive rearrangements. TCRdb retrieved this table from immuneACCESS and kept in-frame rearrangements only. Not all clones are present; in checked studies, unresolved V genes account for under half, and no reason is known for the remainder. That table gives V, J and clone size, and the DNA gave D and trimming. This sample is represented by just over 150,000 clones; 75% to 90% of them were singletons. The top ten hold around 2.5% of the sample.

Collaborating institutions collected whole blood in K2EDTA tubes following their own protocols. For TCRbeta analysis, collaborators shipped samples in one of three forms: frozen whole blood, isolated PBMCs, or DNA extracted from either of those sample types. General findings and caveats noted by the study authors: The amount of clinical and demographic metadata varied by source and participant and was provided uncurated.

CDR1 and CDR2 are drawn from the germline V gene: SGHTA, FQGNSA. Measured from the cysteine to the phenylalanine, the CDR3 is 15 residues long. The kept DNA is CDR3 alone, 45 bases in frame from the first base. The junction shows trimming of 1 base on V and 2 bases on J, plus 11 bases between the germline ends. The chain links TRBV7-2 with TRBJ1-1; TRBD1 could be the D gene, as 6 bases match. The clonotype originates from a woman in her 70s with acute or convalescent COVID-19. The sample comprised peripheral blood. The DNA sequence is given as TGTGCCAGCAGCTTAGTAGGGGGTAGTAACACTGAAGCTTTCTTT. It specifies CASSLVGGSNTEAFF.